This TCR beta chain emerged from a study of cytomegalovirus exposure and HLA in healthy donors. The PCR made use of 60 Vbeta and 13 Jbeta primers. Libraries were prepared by immunoSEQ multiplex PCR; TCRdb keeps only in-frame clonotypes and omits some of them. This table has about 140,000 clones, roughly 79% appearing once. CDR1 is SGHVS, CDR2 FNYEAQ, per germline. The CDR3 has 15 amino acids. Trimming removed 3 bases at V and 9 bases at J, with 18 bases between. In this sample, this clone turned up once. The chain employs TRBV7-6 and TRBJ2-1, with D maybe TRBD2 (6 bases). The clonotype was recovered from a man aged 25 to 45 in good health and CMV-seropositive. Sequenced sample: PBMCs. CDR3 coding DNA: TGTGCCAGCAGCTTGGAGGGTTCTGGGAGTGGTGAGCAGTTCTTC. It yields the protein CASSLEGSGSGEQFF.